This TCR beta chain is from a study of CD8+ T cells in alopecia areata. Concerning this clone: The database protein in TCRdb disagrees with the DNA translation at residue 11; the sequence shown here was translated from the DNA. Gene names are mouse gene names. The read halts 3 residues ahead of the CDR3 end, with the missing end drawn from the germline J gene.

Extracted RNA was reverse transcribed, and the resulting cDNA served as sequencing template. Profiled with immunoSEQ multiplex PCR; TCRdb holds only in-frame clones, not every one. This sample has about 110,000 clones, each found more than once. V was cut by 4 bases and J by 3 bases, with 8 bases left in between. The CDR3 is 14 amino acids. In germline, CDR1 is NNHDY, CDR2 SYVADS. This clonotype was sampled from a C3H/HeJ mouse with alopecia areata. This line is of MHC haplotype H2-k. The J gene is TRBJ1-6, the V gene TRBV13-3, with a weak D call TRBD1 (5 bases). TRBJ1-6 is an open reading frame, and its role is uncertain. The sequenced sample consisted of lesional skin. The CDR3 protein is CASSPQDYNSPLYF. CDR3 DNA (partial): TGTGCCAGCAGTCCACAGGACTATAATTCGCCC.